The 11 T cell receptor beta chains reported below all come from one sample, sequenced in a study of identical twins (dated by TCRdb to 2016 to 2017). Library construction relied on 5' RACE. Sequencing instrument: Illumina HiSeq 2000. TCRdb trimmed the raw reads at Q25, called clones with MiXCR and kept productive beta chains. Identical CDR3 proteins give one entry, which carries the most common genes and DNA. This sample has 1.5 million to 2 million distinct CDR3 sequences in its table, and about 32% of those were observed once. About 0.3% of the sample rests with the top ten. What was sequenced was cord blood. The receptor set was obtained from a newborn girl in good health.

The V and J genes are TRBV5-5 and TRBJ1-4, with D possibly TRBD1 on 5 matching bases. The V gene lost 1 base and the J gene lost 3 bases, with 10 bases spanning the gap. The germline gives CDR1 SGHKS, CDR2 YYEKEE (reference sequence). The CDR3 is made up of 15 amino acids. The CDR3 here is CASSLHRGPNEKLFF. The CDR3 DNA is TGTGCCAGCAGCTTGCATAGGGGCCCTAATGAAAAACTGTTTTTT.

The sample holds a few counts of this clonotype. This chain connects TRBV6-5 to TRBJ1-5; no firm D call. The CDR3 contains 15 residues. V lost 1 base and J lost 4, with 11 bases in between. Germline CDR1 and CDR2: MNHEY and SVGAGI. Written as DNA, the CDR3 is TGTGCCAGCAGTTACTTCGGACTGATTAATCAGCCCCAGCATTTT. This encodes CASSYFGLINQPQHF.

CDR3 sequence (DNA): TGCGCCAGCAGCTTGACGGCAGGGACCAGTAGGTACGAGCAGTACTTC. This sequence encodes CASSLTAGTSRYEQYF. This rearrangement joins TRBV5-1 to TRBJ2-7; TRBD1 or TRBD2 may be the D gene (5 bases each). Germline-derived CDR1 and CDR2 are SGHRS and YFSETQ. The V and J ends lost 1 base and 4 bases respectively, with 18 bases between them. This CDR3 spans 16 amino acids.

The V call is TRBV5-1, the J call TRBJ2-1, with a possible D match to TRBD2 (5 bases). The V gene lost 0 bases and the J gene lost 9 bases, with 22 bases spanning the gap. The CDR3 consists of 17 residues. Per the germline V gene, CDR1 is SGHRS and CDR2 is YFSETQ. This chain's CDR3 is CASSLVSSLLHTGEQFF. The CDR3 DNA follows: TGCGCCAGCAGCTTGGTGTCTAGCCTTCTCCATACGGGTGAGCAGTTCTTC. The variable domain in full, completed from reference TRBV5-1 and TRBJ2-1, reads KAGVTQTPRYLIKTRGQQVTLSCSPISGHRSVSWYQQTPGQGLQFLFEYFSETQRNKGNFPGRFSGRQFSNSRSEMNVSTLELGDSALYLCASSLVSSLLHTGEQFFGPGTRLTVL.

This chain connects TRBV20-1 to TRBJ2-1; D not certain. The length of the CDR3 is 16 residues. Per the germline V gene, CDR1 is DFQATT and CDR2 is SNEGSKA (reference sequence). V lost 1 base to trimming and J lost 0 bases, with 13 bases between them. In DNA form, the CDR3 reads TGCAGTGCTAGAGGGAGCGCGGCGAGCTCCTACAATGAGCAGTTCTTC. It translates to CSARGSAASSYNEQFF.

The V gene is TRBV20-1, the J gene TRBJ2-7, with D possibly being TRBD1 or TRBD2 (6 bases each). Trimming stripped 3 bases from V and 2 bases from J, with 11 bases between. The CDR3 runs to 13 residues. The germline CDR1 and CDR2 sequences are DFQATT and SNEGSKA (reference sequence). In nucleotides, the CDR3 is TGCAGTGCTAGGTCGGGGGCCACCTACGAGCAGTACTTC. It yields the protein CSARSGATYEQYF.

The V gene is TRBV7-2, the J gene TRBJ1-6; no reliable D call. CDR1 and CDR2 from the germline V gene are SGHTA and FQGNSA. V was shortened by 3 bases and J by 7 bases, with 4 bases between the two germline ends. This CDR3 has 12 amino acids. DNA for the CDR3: TGTGCCAGCAGCTTCCAGAATTCACCCCTCCACTTT. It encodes CASSFQNSPLHF.

The CDR3 region has the DNA TGTGCCACCACCCCTGAGCGGGGGCGATTAGTTGAGCAGTACTTC. It specifies CATTPERGRLVEQYF. V and J are TRBV2 and TRBJ2-7; 8 bases line up with TRBD2. This CDR3 spans 15 amino acids. J gave up 7 bases and V 10 bases, and 18 bases lay outside the gene matches. Germline lookup yields CDR1 SNHLY and CDR2 FYNNEI.

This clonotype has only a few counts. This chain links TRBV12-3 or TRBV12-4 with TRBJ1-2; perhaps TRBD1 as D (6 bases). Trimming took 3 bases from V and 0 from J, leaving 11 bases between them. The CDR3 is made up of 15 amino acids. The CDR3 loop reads CASSLRTDPNYGYTF. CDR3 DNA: TGTGCCAGCAGTTTGAGGACAGACCCTAACTATGGCTACACCTTC.

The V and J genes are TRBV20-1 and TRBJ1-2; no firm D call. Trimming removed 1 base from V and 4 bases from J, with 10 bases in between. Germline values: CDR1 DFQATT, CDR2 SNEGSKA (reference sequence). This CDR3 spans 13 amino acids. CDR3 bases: TGCAGTGCTAGAGTGGCGCACCTCTATGGCTACACCTTC. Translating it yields CSARVAHLYGYTF.

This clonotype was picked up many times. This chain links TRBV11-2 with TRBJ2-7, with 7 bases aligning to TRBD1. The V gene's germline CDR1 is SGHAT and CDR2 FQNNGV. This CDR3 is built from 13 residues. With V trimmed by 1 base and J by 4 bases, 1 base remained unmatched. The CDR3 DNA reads TGTGCCAGCAGCTTAGCGGGACAGTACGAGCAGTACTTC. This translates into CASSLAGQYEQYF.